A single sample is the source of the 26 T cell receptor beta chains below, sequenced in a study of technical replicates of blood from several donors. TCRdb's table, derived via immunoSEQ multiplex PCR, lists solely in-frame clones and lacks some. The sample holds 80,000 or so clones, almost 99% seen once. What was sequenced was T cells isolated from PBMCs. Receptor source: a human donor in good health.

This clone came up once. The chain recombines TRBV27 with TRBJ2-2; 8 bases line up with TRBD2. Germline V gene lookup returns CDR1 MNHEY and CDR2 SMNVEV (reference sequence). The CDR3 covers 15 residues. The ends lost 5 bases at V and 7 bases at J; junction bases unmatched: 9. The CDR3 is CASSPGLGWGGELFF. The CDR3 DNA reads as TGTGCCAGCAGTCCGGGACTAGGTTGGGGCGGGGAGCTGTTTTTT.

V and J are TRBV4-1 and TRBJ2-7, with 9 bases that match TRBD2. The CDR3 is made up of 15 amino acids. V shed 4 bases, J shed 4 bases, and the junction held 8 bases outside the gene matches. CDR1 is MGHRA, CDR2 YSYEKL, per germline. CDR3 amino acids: CASSLLSGLAYEQYF. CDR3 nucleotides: TGCGCCAGCAGCCTCCTCTCGGGACTAGCTTACGAGCAGTACTTC.

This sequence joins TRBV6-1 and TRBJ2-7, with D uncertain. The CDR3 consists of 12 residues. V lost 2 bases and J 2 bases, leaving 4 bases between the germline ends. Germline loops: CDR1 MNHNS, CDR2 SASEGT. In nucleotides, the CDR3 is TGTGCCAGCAGTGAAATCGCCTACGAGCAGTACTTC. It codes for CASSEIAYEQYF.

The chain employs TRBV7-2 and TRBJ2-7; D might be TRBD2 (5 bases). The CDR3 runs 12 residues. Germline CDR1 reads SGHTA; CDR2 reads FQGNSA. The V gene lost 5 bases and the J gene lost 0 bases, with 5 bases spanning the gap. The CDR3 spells CASSTSSYEQYF. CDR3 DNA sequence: TGTGCCAGCAGCACTAGCTCCTACGAGCAGTACTTC.

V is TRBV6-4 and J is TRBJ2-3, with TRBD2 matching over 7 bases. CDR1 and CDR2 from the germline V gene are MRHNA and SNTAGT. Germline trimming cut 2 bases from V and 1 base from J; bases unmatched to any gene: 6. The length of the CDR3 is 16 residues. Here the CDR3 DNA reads TGTGCCAGCAGTGACCCCGGACTAGTACGCACAGATACGCAGTATTTT. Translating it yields CASSDPGLVRTDTQYF.

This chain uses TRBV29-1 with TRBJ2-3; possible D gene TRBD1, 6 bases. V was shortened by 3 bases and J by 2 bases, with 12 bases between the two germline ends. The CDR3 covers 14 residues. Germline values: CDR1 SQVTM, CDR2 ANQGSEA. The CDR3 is CSVETGSYTDTQYF. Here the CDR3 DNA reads TGCAGCGTTGAGACAGGAAGTTACACAGATACGCAGTATTTT.

The CDR3 sequence: CASSLSEESAYGYTF. The CDR3 coding sequence is TGTGCCAGCAGCTTATCAGAGGAATCGGCCTATGGCTACACCTTC. This chain joins TRBV7-3 and TRBJ1-2, with unresolved D. Germline V gene sequence: CDR1 SGHTA, CDR2 FQGTGA. The CDR3 sequence is 15 residues long. Between the trimmed V and J ends, which lost 2 bases and 4 bases, there was a span of 14 bases.

In nucleotides, the CDR3 is TGTGCCAGCAGCGTCGAGACAGGGGCTAGTGGAAACACCATATATTTT. It encodes CASSVETGASGNTIYF. The chain has TRBV9 and TRBJ1-3; the match to TRBD1 covers 8 bases. The germline gives CDR1 SGDLS, CDR2 YYNGEE. V gave up 2 bases and J gave up 3 bases; unmatched junction bases: 7. The CDR3 consists of 16 residues.

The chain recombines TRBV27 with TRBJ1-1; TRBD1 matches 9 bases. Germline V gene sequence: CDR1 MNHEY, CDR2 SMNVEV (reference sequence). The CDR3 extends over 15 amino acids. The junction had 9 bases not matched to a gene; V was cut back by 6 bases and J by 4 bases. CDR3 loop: CASSLGQGLITEAFF. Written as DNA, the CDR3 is TGTGCCAGCAGCCTAGGACAGGGGCTGATCACTGAAGCTTTCTTT.

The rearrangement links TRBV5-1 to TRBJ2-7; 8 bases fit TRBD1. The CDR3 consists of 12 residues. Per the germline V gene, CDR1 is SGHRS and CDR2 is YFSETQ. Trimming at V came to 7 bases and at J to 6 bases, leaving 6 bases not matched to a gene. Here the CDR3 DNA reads TGCGCCAGCGGGGACAGGATGGGCGAGCAGTACTTC. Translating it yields CASGDRMGEQYF.

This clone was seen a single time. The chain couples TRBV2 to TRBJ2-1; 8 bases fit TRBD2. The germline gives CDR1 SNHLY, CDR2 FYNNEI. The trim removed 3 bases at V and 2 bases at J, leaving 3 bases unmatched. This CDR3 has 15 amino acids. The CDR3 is CASSEGLGPYNEQFF. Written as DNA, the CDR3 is TGTGCCAGCAGTGAGGGACTAGGCCCCTACAATGAGCAGTTCTTC.

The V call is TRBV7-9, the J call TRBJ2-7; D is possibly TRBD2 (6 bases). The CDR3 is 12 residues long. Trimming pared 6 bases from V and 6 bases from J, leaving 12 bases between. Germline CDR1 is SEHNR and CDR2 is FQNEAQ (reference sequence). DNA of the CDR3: TGTGCCAGCAGTCCGGGACTTACCGAGCAGTACTTC. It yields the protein CASSPGLTEQYF.

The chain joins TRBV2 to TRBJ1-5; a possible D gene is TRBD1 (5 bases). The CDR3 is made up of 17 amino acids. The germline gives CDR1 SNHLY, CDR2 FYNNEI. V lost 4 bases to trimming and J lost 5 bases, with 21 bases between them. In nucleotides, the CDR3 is TGTGCCAGCAGTGGATTTGGTACAGGCCGCCTTTATCAGCCCCAGCATTTT. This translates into CASSGFGTGRLYQPQHF.

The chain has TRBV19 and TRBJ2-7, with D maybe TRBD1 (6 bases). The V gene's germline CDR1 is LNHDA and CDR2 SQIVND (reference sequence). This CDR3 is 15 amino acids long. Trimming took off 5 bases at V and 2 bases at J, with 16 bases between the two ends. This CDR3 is CASSSQTGSPYEQYF. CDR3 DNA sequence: TGTGCCAGTAGTTCCCAGACAGGCTCCCCCTACGAGCAGTACTTC.

The chain's CDR3 is CASSPGGGLAGIAKNIQYF. DNA of the CDR3: TGTGCCAGCTCTCCGGGAGGTGGACTAGCGGGAATAGCCAAAAACATTCAGTACTTC. The chain links TRBV27 to TRBJ2-4; 12 nucleotides agree with TRBD2. The germline CDR1 and CDR2 sequences are MNHEY and SMNVEV (reference sequence). After removal of 8 bases from V and 0 bases from J, the junction contained 14 bases not matched to a gene. The CDR3 extends over 19 amino acids.

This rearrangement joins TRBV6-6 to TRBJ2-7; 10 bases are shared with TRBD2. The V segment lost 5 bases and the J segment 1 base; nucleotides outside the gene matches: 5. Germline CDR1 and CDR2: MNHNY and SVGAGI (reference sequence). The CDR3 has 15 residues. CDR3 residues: CASSEGLATSYEQYF. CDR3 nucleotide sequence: TGTGCCAGCAGTGAGGGACTAGCGACTTCCTACGAGCAGTACTTC.

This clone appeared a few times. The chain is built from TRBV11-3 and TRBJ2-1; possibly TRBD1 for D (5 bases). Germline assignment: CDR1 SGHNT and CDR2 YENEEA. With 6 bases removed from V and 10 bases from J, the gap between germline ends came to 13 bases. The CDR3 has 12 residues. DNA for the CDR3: TGTGCCAGCAGTACCACAGGTTTCGAGCAGTTCTTC. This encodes CASSTTGFEQFF.

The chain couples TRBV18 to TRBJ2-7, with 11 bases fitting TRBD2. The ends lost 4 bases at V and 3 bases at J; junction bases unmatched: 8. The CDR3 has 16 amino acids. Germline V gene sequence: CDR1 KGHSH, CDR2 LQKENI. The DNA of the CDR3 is TGTGCCAGCTCACGGTCAACTAGCGGGAGTAGCTACGAGCAGTACTTC. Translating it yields CASSRSTSGSSYEQYF.

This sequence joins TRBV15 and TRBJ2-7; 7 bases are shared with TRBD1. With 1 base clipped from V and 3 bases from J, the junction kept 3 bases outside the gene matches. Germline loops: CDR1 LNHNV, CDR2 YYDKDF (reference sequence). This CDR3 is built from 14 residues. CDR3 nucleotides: TGTGCCACCAGCAGAGGGACAGGAGTCTACGAGCAGTACTTC. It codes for CATSRGTGVYEQYF.

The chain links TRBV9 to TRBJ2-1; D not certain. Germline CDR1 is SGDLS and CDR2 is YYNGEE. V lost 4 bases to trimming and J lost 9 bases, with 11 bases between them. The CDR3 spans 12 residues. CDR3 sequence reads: CASSFHSVEQFF. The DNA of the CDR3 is TGTGCCAGCAGCTTCCATTCGGTTGAGCAGTTCTTC.

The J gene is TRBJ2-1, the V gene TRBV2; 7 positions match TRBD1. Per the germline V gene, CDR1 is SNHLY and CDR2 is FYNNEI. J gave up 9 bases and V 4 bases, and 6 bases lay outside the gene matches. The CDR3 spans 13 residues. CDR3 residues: CASSGQGVGEQFF. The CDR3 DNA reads TGTGCCAGCAGTGGCCAGGGGGTGGGTGAGCAGTTCTTC.

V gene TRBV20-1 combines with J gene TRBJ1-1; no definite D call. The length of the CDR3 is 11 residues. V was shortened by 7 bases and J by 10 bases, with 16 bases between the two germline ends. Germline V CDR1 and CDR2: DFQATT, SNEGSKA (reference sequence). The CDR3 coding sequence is TGCAGTGTGTGGGCGATTGATCCAGCTTTCTTT. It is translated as CSVWAIDPAFF.

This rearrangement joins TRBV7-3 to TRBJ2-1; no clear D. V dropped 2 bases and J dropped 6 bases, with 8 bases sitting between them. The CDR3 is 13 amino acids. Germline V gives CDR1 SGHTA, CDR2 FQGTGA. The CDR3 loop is CASSLGPGNEQFF. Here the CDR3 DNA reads TGTGCCAGCAGCTTAGGTCCGGGCAATGAGCAGTTCTTC.

Here the CDR3 reads CASTPSDYPYEQYF. In DNA, the CDR3 is TGTGCCAGCACTCCTTCCGACTACCCCTACGAGCAGTACTTC. The V and J genes are TRBV6-5 and TRBJ2-7, with D perhaps TRBD2 (5 bases). CDR3 length equals 14 residues. Trimming took 7 bases from V and 2 from J, leaving 15 bases between them. CDR1 and CDR2 (germline): MNHEY, SVGAGI.

The CDR3 loop reads CASSDISGVRGETQYF. The DNA for the CDR3 is TGTGCCAGCAGTGATATATCGGGAGTCCGAGGAGAGACCCAGTACTTC. V and J are TRBV2 and TRBJ2-5, with a weak D call TRBD2 (6 bases). V was pared by 3 bases and J by 4 bases, with 18 bases between. The V gene's germline CDR1 is SNHLY and CDR2 FYNNEI. This CDR3 is 16 amino acids long.

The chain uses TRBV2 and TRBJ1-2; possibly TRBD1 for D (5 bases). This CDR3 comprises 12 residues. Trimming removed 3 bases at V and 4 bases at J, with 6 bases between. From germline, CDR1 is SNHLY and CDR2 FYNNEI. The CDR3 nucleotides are TGTGCCAGCAGTGAGGGGGGCTATGGCTACACCTTC. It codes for CASSEGGYGYTF. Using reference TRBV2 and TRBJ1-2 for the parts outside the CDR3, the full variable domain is EPEVTQTPSHQVTQMGQEVILRCVPISNHLYFYWYRQILGQKVEFLVSFYNNEISEKSEIFDDQFSVERPDGSNFTLKIRSTKLEDSAMYFCASSEGGYGYTFGSGTRLTVV.